Below are 16 T cell receptor beta chains sequenced from a single sample in a study of control samples from healthy donors and cancer patients. Using immunoSEQ multiplex PCR, the repertoire was profiled, and TCRdb retains in-frame clones only, with some absent. The profile shows 55,000 to 90,000 clones, over 75% of them singletons. Material for sequencing was blood. The receptor set was obtained from a man in his forties or fifties in good health.

The chain links TRBV27 to TRBJ1-4, with 8 bases fitting TRBD1. The junction had 6 bases not matched to a gene; V was cut back by 6 bases and J by 6 bases. In germline, CDR1 is MNHEY, CDR2 SMNVEV (reference sequence). The CDR3 is made up of 14 amino acids. The CDR3: CASSDRGEDEKLFF. The DNA of the CDR3 is TGTGCCAGCAGCGACAGGGGTGAGGATGAAAAACTGTTTTTT.

In DNA form, the CDR3 reads TGTGCCAGCAGCTTCGTAACTCGGGACAGCATACGGAATCAGCCCCAGCATTTT. Amino acids: CASSFVTRDSIRNQPQHF. The chain employs TRBV5-5 and TRBJ1-5; 7 nucleotides match TRBD1. J gave up 4 bases and V 2 bases, and 15 bases lay outside the gene matches. Germline V gives CDR1 SGHKS, CDR2 YYEKEE (reference sequence). There are 18 residues in the CDR3. Looking up the rest from reference TRBV5-5 and TRBJ1-5 gives the full variable domain: DAGVTQSPTHLIKTRGQQVTLRCSPISGHKSVSWYQQVLGQGPQFIFQYYEKEERGRGNFPDRFSARQFPNYSSELNVNALLLGDSALYLCASSFVTRDSIRNQPQHFGDGTRLSIL.

This chain joins TRBV7-9 and TRBJ2-1; D is perhaps TRBD2 (5 bases). This CDR3 spans 15 amino acids. V gave up 0 bases and J gave up 9 bases, with 15 bases separating them. Germline V gene sequence: CDR1 SEHNR, CDR2 FQNEAQ (reference sequence). The CDR3 loop reads CASSLARGLWGEQFF. The CDR3 DNA is TGTGCCAGCAGCTTAGCCCGTGGACTCTGGGGTGAGCAGTTCTTC.

V is TRBV28 and J is TRBJ1-2, with D tentatively TRBD1 (5 bases). This CDR3 has 14 residues. The V and J ends lost 3 bases and 4 bases respectively, with 12 bases between them. The germline CDR1 and CDR2 sequences are MDHEN and SYDVKM. CDR3 sequence (DNA): TGTGCCAGCAGTTTTCCAGGGCTCAGCTATGGCTACACCTTC. Residues: CASSFPGLSYGYTF.

In this sample, this clone turned up a few times. The V gene is TRBV25-1, the J gene TRBJ2-1; D remains unclear. Germline-derived CDR1 and CDR2 are MGHDK and SYGVNS. This CDR3 has 10 residues. Trimming removed 4 bases from V and 8 bases from J, with 3 bases in between. CDR3 in DNA: TGTGCCAGCAGTGGGCATGAGCAGTTCTTC. This sequence encodes CASSGHEQFF.

Only a few counts were recorded for this clone. CDR3 DNA sequence: TGCGCCAGCAGCCAAATCCCGTCACTAGCGGGGGAGACCCAGTACTTC. Translating gives CASSQIPSLAGETQYF. The rearrangement joins TRBV4-3 to TRBJ2-5; 10 bases agree with TRBD2. V lost 2 bases and J lost 5; bases outside the gene matches: 8. The CDR3 is 16 residues long. Germline CDR1 is LGHNA and CDR2 is YSLEER.

The rearrangement uses TRBV9 and TRBJ1-3; D possibly corresponds to TRBD1 (5 bases). Trimming took 4 bases from V and 5 from J, leaving 16 bases between them. CDR1 is SGDLS, CDR2 YYNGEE, per germline. The CDR3 extends over 15 amino acids. The CDR3, as DNA: TGTGCCAGCAGCTACCCTACAGGAGGCAGAAACACCATATATTTT. It codes for CASSYPTGGRNTIYF.

This chain joins TRBV12-3 or TRBV12-4 and TRBJ2-3; no firm D call. This CDR3 contains 12 residues. Trimming removed 5 bases at V and 7 bases at J, with 10 bases between. CDR3 protein: CASSGDVNTQYF. The CDR3 DNA follows: TGTGCCAGCAGTGGGGATGTGAATACGCAGTATTTT.

The chain links TRBV15 to TRBJ1-2; D gene ambiguous. The germline V gene encodes CDR1 LNHNV and CDR2 YYDKDF (reference sequence). Deletions cut 6 bases from V and 8 bases from J, with 19 bases between. CDR3 size: 14 residues. The CDR3 sequence: CATRATDGPRGYTF. CDR3 DNA sequence: TGTGCCACCAGGGCGACGGACGGGCCAAGGGGCTACACCTTC.

J is TRBJ1-5 and V is TRBV3-1 (or the pseudogene TRBV3-2); the D is unclear. CDR1 and CDR2 (germline): LGHDT, YNNKEL (reference sequence). This CDR3 contains 13 residues. V lost 1 base and J 7 bases, leaving 8 bases between the germline ends. CDR3 sequence (DNA): TGTGCCAGCAGCCAAGGAATACTACAGCCCCAGCATTTT. Protein sequence: CASSQGILQPQHF.

The rearrangement uses TRBV18 and TRBJ2-3; the D is unclear. This CDR3 has 17 amino acids. CDR1 and CDR2 (germline): KGHSH, LQKENI. Trimming took off 3 bases at V and 0 bases at J, with 16 bases between the two ends. The CDR3 DNA follows: TGTGCCAGCTCACCTCCTGGATTCCCCCCTAGCACAGATACGCAGTATTTT. Translated: CASSPPGFPPSTDTQYF.

J is TRBJ1-1 and V is TRBV27, with D perhaps matching TRBD1 (5 bases). This CDR3 has 15 amino acids. From germline, CDR1 is MNHEY and CDR2 SMNVEV (reference sequence). V lost 0 bases and J lost 5, with 13 bases in between. CDR3: CASSLSWRGETEAFF. CDR3 bases: TGTGCCAGCAGTTTATCATGGAGGGGTGAGACTGAAGCTTTCTTT.

V and J are TRBV7-3 and TRBJ2-2, with 12 positions matching TRBD2. Per the germline V gene, CDR1 is SGHTA and CDR2 is FQGTGA. V trimming: 6 bases; J trimming: 5 bases; junction bases outside the gene matches: 13. This CDR3 is built from 18 residues. CDR3 residues: CASRATSGSPDGTGELFF. CDR3 DNA: TGTGCCAGCAGGGCGACTAGCGGGAGCCCCGATGGGACCGGGGAGCTGTTTTTT.

This rearrangement joins TRBV24-1 to TRBJ1-5; D not resolved. This CDR3 has 12 residues. V was pared by 4 bases and J by 7 bases, with 7 bases between. Germline CDR1 reads KGHDR; CDR2 reads SFDVKD. The CDR3: CATSEMGQPQHF. The CDR3 coding sequence is TGTGCCACCAGTGAGATGGGACAGCCCCAGCATTTT.

The rearrangement joins TRBV5-4 to TRBJ2-3; D gene ambiguous. The germline CDR1 and CDR2 sequences are SGHNT and YYREEE (reference sequence). The CDR3 runs to 16 residues. V lost 3 bases and J lost 0, with 14 bases in between. The CDR3 region is CASSSGEFSSTDTQYF. CDR3 in DNA: TGTGCCAGCAGCTCCGGCGAATTCTCTAGCACAGATACGCAGTATTTT.

The J gene is TRBJ2-7, the V gene TRBV18, with TRBD1 as a possible D gene (6 bases). V shed 3 bases and J shed 6 bases, with 18 bases lying between them. Per germline, CDR1 KGHSH and CDR2 LQKENI. The CDR3 has 15 amino acids. The CDR3: CASSPGQGLVGEQYF. CDR3 nucleotide sequence: TGTGCCAGCTCACCCGGTCAGGGGTTGGTGGGCGAGCAGTACTTC.